The present entry profiles one T cell receptor (beta chain) with its context. The antigen is unknown. The record originates from a study of T cells in localized non-small cell lung cancer. Overall study results and limits: Among the top 100 tumor clones, a median about 58 appeared in adjacent lung. Blood T cell density predicted longer survival; adjacent-lung clonality, shorter. Adjacent uninvolved lung tissue had the highest T cell clonality, exceeding tumor. Sequencing covered just one tumor region, so heterogeneity cannot be ruled out.

This CDR3 contains 16 residues. The ends lost 6 bases at V and 3 bases at J; junction bases unmatched: 12. The assay was immunoSEQ multiplex PCR, and TCRdb's table has in-frame clones only and misses some. The sample includes about 72,000 clones, 80% to 90% of them seen just once. The chain is built from TRBV23-1 and TRBJ1-1; 8 bases are shared with TRBD1. TRBV23-1 is an ORF, and what it does is uncertain. Here the sequenced sample was peripheral blood, taken before any cancer treatment. The sequence was collected from a female donor over 55 with stage I lung adenocarcinoma. For the CDR3, the DNA is TGCGCCAGCAGAATTAAGGACAGGGCGGTCCACACTGAAGCTTTCTTT. Translating it yields CASRIKDRAVHTEAFF.